The present entry profiles one T cell receptor (beta chain) with its context. The data originate from a study of blood T cell repertoires in COVID-19. The table came from immunoSEQ multiplex PCR; TCRdb's copy has only in-frame clones and leaves some out. The sample contains some 190,000 clones, approximately 87% of which appear only once. This CDR3 has 14 residues. V lost 4 bases to trimming and J lost 6 bases; unmatched junction nucleotides: 5. The germline gives CDR1 SGHRS, CDR2 YFSETQ. The sequenced sample was peripheral blood. This clonotype was sampled from a person aged 70 to 85 with COVID-19, enrolled during active disease. V is TRBV5-1 and J is TRBJ2-2, with 8 bases identical to TRBD1. This CDR3 reads CASSIGQGAGELFF. CDR3 DNA: TGCGCCAGCAGCATCGGACAGGGTGCCGGGGAGCTGTTTTTT.